This T cell receptor beta chain comes out of a study of blood T cell repertoires in COVID-19. The CDR3 length is 15 residues. The germline CDR1 and CDR2 sequences are MNHEY and SVGEGT. V lost 5 bases, J lost 2 bases, and 6 bases stayed unmatched. The protocol was immunoSEQ multiplex PCR, while the TCRdb copy is restricted to in-frame clones and leaves out a portion. The table has about 59,000 clones, 70% to 80% seen once; the top ten hold 3.5%. This clonotype was sampled from a man between 60 and 75 years old with acute or convalescent COVID-19. The chain employs TRBV6-2 or TRBV6-3 and TRBJ1-5; 7 bases fit TRBD1. The sequencing sample was made of peripheral blood. The CDR3 is CASSQDRHGNQPQHF. The CDR3 nucleotides are TGTGCCAGCAGTCAGGACAGGCATGGCAATCAGCCCCAGCATTTT.